The 16 T cell receptor beta chains in this list originate from one sample, sequenced in a study of technical replicates of blood from a handful of donors. Produced via immunoSEQ multiplex PCR; TCRdb's table is partial and in-frame only. The sample consists of some 15,000 clones, approximately 81% of them appearing once. What was sequenced was PBMCs. The receptors derive from a human donor in good health.

The V gene is TRBV27, the J gene TRBJ2-7; 15 positions agree with TRBD2. Trimming at V came to 4 bases and at J to 3 bases, leaving 1 base not matched to a gene. The germline V gene encodes CDR1 MNHEY and CDR2 SMNVEV (reference sequence). This CDR3 has 15 amino acids. CDR3 DNA: TGTGCCAGCAGTTGGGGACTAGCGGGAGGCTACGAGCAGTACTTC. Amino acid sequence: CASSWGLAGGYEQYF.

The V gene is TRBV5-1, the J gene TRBJ2-1, with D tentatively TRBD2 (5 bases). Per germline, CDR1 SGHRS and CDR2 YFSETQ. The CDR3 has 15 residues. Deletions cut 4 bases from V and 4 bases from J, with 15 bases between. The CDR3 sequence: CASSPQLGGYNEQFF. In DNA, the CDR3 is TGCGCCAGCAGCCCCCAGCTAGGCGGGTACAATGAGCAGTTCTTC.

The chain's CDR3 is CASSRDFAYEQYF. The DNA for the CDR3 is TGTGCCAGCAGCCGGGACTTCGCCTACGAGCAGTACTTC. The V call is TRBV6-6, the J call TRBJ2-7; a weak D match, TRBD2 (6 bases). Germline V CDR1 and CDR2: MNHNY, SVGAGI (reference sequence). The CDR3 length is 13 residues. The V and J ends lost 6 bases and 2 bases respectively, with 11 bases between them.

This clone was observed a single time. The chain links TRBV7-3 to TRBJ2-1; possibly TRBD2 for D (6 bases). Trimming stripped 2 bases from V and 7 bases from J, with 15 bases between. The CDR3 is 15 residues long. Germline CDR1 reads SGHTA; CDR2 reads FQGTGA. The CDR3 spells CASSLGRASVNEQFF. DNA of the CDR3: TGTGCCAGCAGCTTAGGTCGGGCTAGCGTGAATGAGCAGTTCTTC.

The chain joins TRBV4-1 to TRBJ2-7, with 11 positions matching TRBD2. The germline CDR1 and CDR2 sequences are MGHRA and YSYEKL. This CDR3 is 16 amino acids long. J gave up 4 bases and V 0 bases, and 5 bases lay outside the gene matches. DNA of the CDR3: TGCGCCAGCAGCCAAGATAGGGCTAGCGGGAGGTACGAGCAGTACTTC. Its translation: CASSQDRASGRYEQYF.

The chain combines TRBV25-1 with TRBJ2-3; a possible D gene is TRBD2 (5 bases). The CDR3 consists of 15 residues. Germline V gives CDR1 MGHDK, CDR2 SYGVNS. V lost 2 bases and J 3 bases, leaving 12 bases between the germline ends. The CDR3 loop reads CASSEGGSETDTQYF. DNA for the CDR3: TGTGCCAGCAGTGAAGGCGGGTCGGAGACAGATACGCAGTATTTT.

The rearrangement links TRBV2 to TRBJ2-1; D may be TRBD2 (6 bases). Per the germline V gene, CDR1 is SNHLY and CDR2 is FYNNEI. The CDR3 is 18 amino acids. V was shortened by 3 bases and J by 0 bases, with 18 bases between the two germline ends. The CDR3 reads CASSDLWGVNLSYNEQFF. The CDR3, as DNA: TGTGCCAGCAGTGATTTGTGGGGGGTGAACCTCTCCTACAATGAGCAGTTCTTC.

The rearrangement joins TRBV29-1 to TRBJ2-1; D is uncertain. Germline loops: CDR1 SQVTM, CDR2 ANQGSEA. This CDR3 has 11 amino acids. V lost 4 bases and J 3 bases, leaving 4 bases between the germline ends. For the CDR3, the DNA is TGCAGCGTTGGTAACTACAATGAGCAGTTCTTC. Encoded protein: CSVGNYNEQFF.

V is TRBV2 and J is TRBJ2-1, with D perhaps TRBD2 (6 bases). CDR3 size: 15 residues. The V gene's germline CDR1 is SNHLY and CDR2 FYNNEI. Trimming took 4 bases from V and 2 from J, leaving 12 bases between them. This chain's CDR3 is CASSGGNSAYNEQFF. CDR3 coding DNA: TGTGCCAGCAGTGGCGGGAATAGTGCCTACAATGAGCAGTTCTTC.

The genes are TRBV10-1 and TRBJ2-2; D gene uncertain. The ends were cut back, 10 bases at V and 7 bases at J, with 16 bases in the middle. The CDR3 has 13 amino acids. Germline V lookup: CDR1 WNHNN, CDR2 SYGVQD (reference sequence). CDR3 DNA: TGCGCCATAAAAGAGGCTCCGAACGGGGAGCTGTTTTTT. This gives the protein CAIKEAPNGELFF.

The rearrangement joins TRBV28 to TRBJ2-7, with 13 nucleotides matching TRBD2. V shed 8 bases, J shed 3 bases, and the junction held 4 bases outside the gene matches. CDR3 length: 14 amino acids. CDR1 is MDHEN and CDR2 is SYDVKM in the germline V gene. CDR3 sequence: CASRTSGRLYEQYF. The CDR3 region has the DNA TGTGCCAGCCGGACTAGCGGGAGACTCTACGAGCAGTACTTC.

This clone has a single count. V is TRBV5-1 and J is TRBJ2-3; 8 bases match TRBD1. Germline V lookup: CDR1 SGHRS, CDR2 YFSETQ. The CDR3 has 15 amino acids. The V and J ends lost 4 bases and 7 bases, in that order; junction bases with no gene match: 11. CDR3 protein: CASSVGTGVSNTQYF. The CDR3 region has the DNA TGCGCCAGCAGCGTGGGGACAGGTGTGAGTAATACGCAGTATTTT.

This clone was counted only a few times. This chain uses TRBV6-4 with TRBJ2-6, with D tentatively TRBD1 (7 bases). Germline assignment: CDR1 MRHNA and CDR2 SNTAGT. The CDR3 totals 16 residues. Trimming left V 3 bases short and J 3 bases short, with 12 bases between. The CDR3 region has the DNA TGTGCCAGCAGTGAGGAGGGGGCAGGTGGGGCCAACGTCCTGACTTTC. Protein product: CASSEEGAGGANVLTF.

This clone was counted only a few times. The rearrangement links TRBV6-5 to TRBJ1-5; TRBD1 agrees at 7 bases. V shed 5 bases, J shed 4 bases, and the junction held 8 bases outside the gene matches. Germline V gives CDR1 MNHEY, CDR2 SVGAGI. CDR3 size: 15 residues. DNA for the CDR3: TGTGCCAGCAGTCAAATAGGACAGGCAAATCAGCCCCAGCATTTT. Translation gives CASSQIGQANQPQHF.

The chain combines TRBV6-1 with TRBJ1-2; tentatively, D is TRBD1 (6 bases). Germline-derived CDR1 and CDR2 are MNHNS and SASEGT. Trimming shortened V by 4 bases and J by 8 bases, and 14 bases separated the two germline ends. The CDR3 runs to 13 residues. DNA of the CDR3: TGTGCCAGCAGTGGAACAGGGTTATACGGCTACACCTTC. Encoded protein: CASSGTGLYGYTF.

The chain carries TRBV5-5 and TRBJ1-2; TRBD1 matches at 9 bases. CDR1 SGHKS and CDR2 YYEKEE come from the germline V gene (reference sequence). The CDR3 extends over 14 amino acids. Germline trimming cut 4 bases from V and 3 bases from J; bases unmatched to any gene: 4. The CDR3 region has the DNA TGTGCCAGCAGCCCAACAGGGGGCGACTATGGCTACACCTTC. Encoded protein: CASSPTGGDYGYTF.